This T cell receptor (beta chain) came from a study of cytomegalovirus exposure and HLA in healthy donors. Healthy bone marrow donors formed the donor group. Primers: 60 Vbeta forward and 13 Jbeta reverse. The table came from immunoSEQ multiplex PCR; TCRdb's copy has only in-frame clones and leaves some out. Among roughly 100,000 clones listed, 80% were seen once. This clone was found once. V lost 6 bases and J lost 7, with 19 bases in between. In germline, CDR1 is ENHRY, CDR2 SYGVKD. CDR3 length equals 15 residues. This TCR derives from a man aged 25 to 40 in good health and CMV-seropositive. The chain links TRBV10-3 to TRBJ1-3, with TRBD1 as a possible D gene (6 bases). The sample taken for sequencing was PBMCs. The CDR3 DNA sequence: TGTGCCATCAGCTCCGGGACAACACAGAGGAACACCATATATTTT. It is translated as CAISSGTTQRNTIYF.